This TCR beta chain was sequenced for a study of Ad26.COV2.S vaccination and SARS-CoV-2 variants. Treatment noted: some 20 received Ad26.COV2.S at low or high dose, single or two shots; about 5 received placebo; per-sample allocation not given. Sampling was done on day 63 after the first vaccine or placebo injection. Germline V CDR1 and CDR2: SGHRS, YFSETQ. Trimming removed 7 bases at V and 1 base at J, with 14 bases between. This CDR3 comprises 14 residues. A few counts support this clone. The protocol was immunoSEQ multiplex PCR, while the TCRdb copy is restricted to in-frame clones and leaves out a portion. The repertoire includes 350,000 to 400,000 clones, about 88% of them detected once, and roughly 3.2% sits in the top ten.

The sample was peripheral blood, taken in a trial of Ad26.COV2.S vaccine versus placebo. This TCR derives from a person between 18 and 60 years old who received the Ad26.COV2.S COVID-19 vaccine or a placebo. V is TRBV5-1 and J is TRBJ1-1, with D tentatively TRBD1 (6 bases). The CDR3 DNA reads as TGCGCCAGCTCTACCGGGACAACGAACACTGAAGCTTTCTTT. It yields the protein CASSTGTTNTEAFF.